These T cell receptor beta chains were read from a single sample in a study of cytotoxic CD8 clonotypes in ibrutinib-treated CLL. Using immunoSEQ multiplex PCR, the repertoire was profiled, and TCRdb retains in-frame clones only, with some absent. The table records 250,000 to 350,000 clones, roughly four fifths of them present only once. The sample in question was PBMCs, obtained at disease progression, from a patient treated with ibrutinib. These TCRs come from a human donor with chronic lymphocytic leukemia. Both conserved end residues are part of each CDR3. Fields, in order: V gene, J gene, D gene, clone size, CDR3 protein, CDR3 DNA. D genes are given only for firm matches. Clone size is not always given. Where it is, it says once, few, many or a class for expanded clones.

V: TRBV18; J: TRBJ2-2; D: -; size: -; CDR3: CASSMQGSGELFF; DNA: TGTGCCAGCTCGATGCAGGGTTCCGGGGAGCTGTTTTTT
V: TRBV11-2; J: TRBJ2-2; D: TRBD1; size: few; CDR3: CASSFQPGQGANGELFF; DNA: TGTGCCAGCAGTTTCCAGCCGGGACAGGGGGCGAACGGGGAGCTGTTTTTT
V: TRBV19; J: TRBJ2-7; D: TRBD2; size: -; CDR3: CASSLRAGDYEQYF; DNA: TGTGCCAGTAGCCTCCGAGCGGGAGACTACGAGCAGTACTTC
V: TRBV4-1; J: TRBJ2-3; D: TRBD2; size: once; CDR3: CASSQEGLAGGTDTQYF; DNA: TGCGCCAGCAGCCAAGAGGGACTAGCGGGGGGCACAGATACGCAGTATTTT
V: TRBV28; J: TRBJ2-2; D: TRBD2; size: -; CDR3: CASSLLSGNAGELFF; DNA: TGTGCCAGCAGTTTATTAAGCGGGAACGCCGGGGAGCTGTTTTTT
V: TRBV10-3; J: TRBJ1-2; D: -; size: few; CDR3: CAISDHHGGGYTF; DNA: TGTGCCATCAGTGACCATCACGGCGGGGGCTACACCTTC
V: TRBV14; J: TRBJ1-6; D: -; size: -; CDR3: CASRKVRDGDNSPLHF; DNA: TGTGCCAGCAGAAAAGTGAGGGACGGGGATAATTCACCCCTCCACTTT
V: TRBV19; J: TRBJ2-6; D: -; size: -; CDR3: CASTQFSGANVLTF; DNA: TGTGCCAGTACCCAGTTCTCTGGGGCCAACGTCCTGACTTTC
V: TRBV7-8; J: TRBJ1-3; D: TRBD1; size: -; CDR3: CASSQGAPQGNTIYF; DNA: TGTGCCAGCAGCCAGGGGGCTCCTCAGGGAAACACCATATATTTT
V: TRBV6-6; J: TRBJ2-3; D: -; size: -; CDR3: CASTEGPGSTDTQYF; DNA: TGTGCCAGCACCGAAGGGCCAGGCAGCACAGATACGCAGTATTTT
V: TRBV7-9; J: TRBJ2-6; D: -; size: -; CDR3: CASSHLTGITGANVLTF; DNA: TGTGCCAGCAGCCATCTGACGGGAATAACTGGGGCCAACGTCCTGACTTTC
V: TRBV9; J: TRBJ2-3; D: -; size: few; CDR3: CASSITTTDTQYF; DNA: TGTGCCAGCAGCATAACTACGACAGATACGCAGTATTTT
V: TRBV21-1; J: TRBJ2-1; D: -; size: -; CDR3: CASSKALGGRGNEQFF; DNA: TGTGCCAGCAGCAAAGCTTTGGGCGGGAGAGGAAATGAGCAGTTCTTC
V: TRBV29-1; J: TRBJ2-5; D: -; size: -; CDR3: CSVTGGEGTQYF; DNA: TGCAGCGTCACAGGGGGGGAGGGGACCCAGTACTTC
V: TRBV23-1; J: TRBJ2-3; D: -; size: -; CDR3: CASSEGVPDTQYF; DNA: TGCGCCAGCAGTGAGGGGGTCCCAGATACGCAGTATTTT
V: TRBV28; J: TRBJ1-5; D: -; size: -; CDR3: CASRQRGTKVSNQPQHF; DNA: TGTGCCAGCAGACAACGAGGGACAAAAGTTAGCAATCAGCCCCAGCATTTT
V: TRBV5-1; J: TRBJ2-5; D: -; size: -; CDR3: CASSLVSEETQYF; DNA: TGCGCCAGCAGTTTGGTGTCGGAAGAGACCCAGTACTTC
V: TRBV6-6; J: TRBJ2-2; D: -; size: -; CDR3: CASSRWGTGELFF; DNA: TGTGCCAGCAGTAGGTGGGGGACCGGGGAGCTGTTTTTT
V: TRBV7-6; J: TRBJ2-3; D: TRBD2; size: -; CDR3: CASSLFGTSQADTQYF; DNA: TGTGCCAGCAGCTTGTTCGGGACTAGTCAGGCAGATACGCAGTATTTT
V: TRBV13; J: TRBJ2-5; D: -; size: -; CDR3: CASSRKGGVETQYF; DNA: TGTGCCAGCAGCCGCAAAGGGGGTGTAGAGACCCAGTACTTC
V: TRBV5-1; J: TRBJ2-5; D: -; size: -; CDR3: CASSLEVDRETQYF; DNA: TGCGCCAGCAGCTTGGAGGTGGACCGGGAGACCCAGTACTTC
V: TRBV25-1; J: TRBJ2-5; D: -; size: -; CDR3: CASTGSANWEQYF; DNA: TGTGCCAGCACGGGTAGCGCTAACTGGGAGCAGTACTTC
V: TRBV6-1; J: TRBJ2-5; D: TRBD2; size: -; CDR3: CASSEWGTRSPTQYF; DNA: TGTGCCAGCAGTGAATGGGGGACTAGGTCACCGACCCAGTACTTC
V: TRBV2; J: TRBJ1-1; D: -; size: -; CDR3: CASSGHTEAFF; DNA: TGTGCCAGCAGTGGCCACACTGAAGCTTTCTTT
V: TRBV9; J: TRBJ2-2; D: -; size: -; CDR3: CASSKPSISLTGELFF; DNA: TGTGCCAGCAGCAAGCCCTCGATTAGCTTAACCGGGGAGCTGTTTTTT
V: TRBV28; J: TRBJ1-5; D: -; size: -; CDR3: CASSPRTLQGQPQHF; DNA: TGTGCCAGCAGTCCCAGGACTCTGCAAGGTCAGCCCCAGCATTTT
V: TRBV29-1; J: TRBJ1-2; D: -; size: -; CDR3: CSVVGPVPYGYTF; DNA: TGCAGCGTTGTTGGCCCCGTCCCCTATGGCTACACCTTC
V: TRBV25-1; J: TRBJ2-3; D: TRBD2; size: -; CDR3: CASMEAGVGTDTQYF; DNA: TGTGCCAGCATGGAAGCGGGAGTGGGCACAGATACGCAGTATTTT
V: TRBV6-4; J: TRBJ2-1; D: -; size: -; CDR3: CASCPHTYNEQFF; DNA: TGTGCCAGCTGCCCACATACCTACAATGAGCAGTTCTTC
V: TRBV6-5; J: TRBJ1-1; D: -; size: once; CDR3: CATTTGGNTEAFF; DNA: TGTGCCACAACCACGGGGGGGAACACTGAAGCTTTCTTT
V: TRBV5-4; J: TRBJ2-5; D: -; size: -; CDR3: CASTQGGTQYF; DNA: TGTGCCAGCACCCAAGGGGGGACCCAGTACTTC
V: TRBV6-4; J: TRBJ2-3; D: -; size: -; CDR3: CASSTWAGITDTQYF; DNA: TGTGCCAGCAGTACCTGGGCGGGGATCACAGATACGCAGTATTTT
V: TRBV20-1; J: TRBJ1-2; D: -; size: -; CDR3: CSASLPFVYTF; DNA: TGCAGTGCTAGCCTCCCTTTCGTCTACACCTTC
V: TRBV11-2; J: TRBJ2-7; D: -; size: -; CDR3: CASSLVGDEQYF; DNA: TGTGCCAGCAGCTTAGTGGGAGACGAGCAGTACTTC
V: TRBV18; J: TRBJ2-6; D: TRBD2; size: few; CDR3: CASSPPQAGGPIGRNVLTF; DNA: TGTGCCAGCTCACCACCTCAAGCGGGAGGGCCCATAGGTCGAAACGTCCTGACTTTC
V: TRBV25-1; J: TRBJ2-7; D: -; size: few; CDR3: CASSEYARQQYF; DNA: TGTGCCAGCAGTGAATATGCGAGACAACAGTACTTC
V: TRBV15; J: TRBJ1-5; D: -; size: -; CDR3: CATSRGRGNQPQHF; DNA: TGTGCCACCAGCAGAGGTAGGGGCAATCAGCCCCAGCATTTT
V: TRBV27; J: TRBJ1-5; D: -; size: few; CDR3: CASSLGRGDQPQHF; DNA: TGTGCCAGCAGTTTAGGGCGGGGCGATCAGCCCCAGCATTTT